This T cell receptor (beta chain) derives from a study of vaccination effects on CD4 cells after COVID-19. Study summary: There were a couple of convalescent patients who gave samples 16 days and one week before vaccination. Regarding the study as a whole: The study got few convalescent patients and did not collect any early post-infection timepoints. Marked clonal contraction of infection- and vaccine-induced clones was seen late after vaccination.

CD4+ T cells specific for antigen were expanded with viral peptide pools by the ViraFEST assay before sequencing. Isolation of CD4+ T cells took place after less than 12 days of culture. The person had PCR-confirmed SARS-CoV-2 infection between March and December 2020. Each culture well received a few million PBMC. These cells were then cultured in IMDM with approximately 10 IU/ml IL-2 and around 10 ug/ml peptides. V gave up 2 bases and J gave up 8 bases, with 13 bases separating them. Germline assignment: CDR1 PRHDT and CDR2 FYEKMQ (reference sequence). CDR3 length: 14 residues. As for this clone: Its antigen is not known.

The table came from immunoSEQ multiplex PCR; TCRdb's copy has only in-frame clones and leaves some out. Among 35,000 to 55,000 clones listed, roughly 75% were seen once. The sample here was CD4+ T cells from PBMCs cultured with a peptide pool, taken before COVID-19 vaccination. The chain has TRBV13 and TRBJ2-1, with D hard to call. The clonotype was recovered from a human donor who had a prior SARS-CoV-2 infection. CDR3 amino acids: CASSLSRASDEQFF. The CDR3 bases are TGTGCCAGCAGCTTAAGCCGGGCCTCGGATGAGCAGTTCTTC.